This TCR beta chain was observed in a study of T cell responses to AZD1222 COVID-19 vaccine. Method: immunoSEQ multiplex PCR; TCRdb's copy keeps in-frame clones and lacks some. The sample holds 85,000 to 90,000 clones, approximately 89% seen once. Regarding this clone: What it binds is unknown. A junction boundary mismatches the germline segment, possibly from a read error.

The CDR3 spans 9 residues. Germline loops: CDR1 DFQATT, CDR2 SNEGSKA (reference sequence). General observations from the study: Donors were largely white British and mainly female; clonal diversity was possibly underestimated. Spike-specific TCR depth and breadth grew after two AZD1222 doses. With dominance at 160-218 and 743-854, vaccine-associated CD4 TCRs spanned spike. Just six people given AZD1222 tested seropositive at baseline.

This TCR came from an adult who received the AZD1222 COVID-19 vaccine. J is TRBJ2-5 and V is TRBV20-1; 7 bases are shared with TRBD1. The sequences come from peripheral blood, collected 28 days after the second AZD1222 dose. The CDR3 coding sequence is TGCAGTGCTAGCCGGGACAGTGACTTC. Translating it yields CSASRDSDF.